The T cell receptor beta chain under discussion was sequenced for a study of CD8 T cells in Susac syndrome (dated by TCRdb to between 2018 and 2020). Study-level background: Whether CD8+ T cell activation and differentiation in Susac syndrome was antigen driven was tested using repertoire sequencing. The study compared CD8+ T cell repertoire clonality among 12 healthy donors, around 14 Susac syndrome patients and fewer than 19 multiple sclerosis patients. What the study reported, not specific to this receptor: The TCR sequencing and HLA analysis was acknowledged to have included a relatively small number of individuals.

The junction carries 12 bases between V and J, which are trimmed by 1 base and 1 base respectively. The CDR3, from cysteine to phenylalanine, totals 16 residues. The sequence is cut down to CDR3 DNA, 48 bases in frame from base 1. CDR1 and CDR2 (SGHTA, FQGTGA) derive from the germline V gene. RNA was extracted using the RNeasy kit, and about 0.5 to 1 ug of the RNA was reverse transcribed with random hexamers. The immunoSEQ multiplex PCR assay, covering 54 Vbeta and 13 Jbeta segments, was used to amplify TCR beta CDR3 regions. Bias from PCR amplification was corrected by using a synthetic template baseline for primer optimization and for computational correction. The authors processed their data as follows. Reads were assigned to V, D and J genes according to IMGT and analyzed in immunoSEQ Analyzer, with only productive sequences retained. Clonality was computed as one minus Shannon entropy normalized by log2 of the number of productive unique sequences. For each patient and control, public and private clones were evaluated among the 100 most prevalent clones. Clones were defined as Susac-specific when absent from the healthy and MS cohorts, from fewer than 1,300 published viral clones and from other ImmuneACCESS disease sequences. TCRdb trimmed public reads at Q25 via fastp, called clones via MiXCR and kept in-frame beta chains. Under each unique CDR3 protein, matching rows form one entry showing the most common genes and DNA. These V and J calls are TCRdb output, not the study's own analysis. Within this sample are fewer than 300,000 distinct CDR3 sequences, with more than 75% of them counted one time only. The ten biggest clones cover about 0.11% of the sample.

Regarding this clonotype: The target of this receptor is not known. The record has no base qualities; no much larger clone is one base away.

Peripheral blood CD8+ and CD4+ T cells from healthy donors, Susac syndrome patients and multiple sclerosis patients were profiled using high-throughput TCR beta sequencing. The multiple sclerosis controls were treatment-naive patients whose relapsing-remitting disease, either stable or active, fulfilled the revised McDonald criteria. Bulk CD8+ and CD4+ T cells were purified by magnetic negative isolation, whereas CD8+ TEMRA cells were enriched by FACS. Blood was drawn into EDTA tubes, processed within 24 hours, and PBMCs were isolated by density gradient centrifugation. PBMCs intended for TCR sequencing were cryopreserved in liquid nitrogen and thawed later in a water bath at 37 degrees C. The sorted or isolated CD4+, CD8+ and CD8+ TEMRA cells reached a purity of at least 90%.

The specimen was CD8+ T cells from PBMCs. The receptor comes from a human donor with multiple sclerosis. Here the chain combines TRBV7-3 and TRBJ2-3; there is no confident call for the D gene. The nucleotide sequence is TGTGCCAGCAGCTTAAATGGTCGGAGCGGCACAGATACGCAGTATTTT. Its protein is CASSLNGRSGTDTQYF.